This entry is about one T cell receptor (beta chain). Its antigen is currently unknown. Trimming stripped 5 bases from V and 9 bases from J, with 19 bases between. This CDR3 spans 14 amino acids. The V gene's germline CDR1 is SNHLY and CDR2 FYNNEI. The data were obtained in a study of cytomegalovirus exposure and HLA in healthy donors. Study-wide results and caveats: According to an earlier analysis, most TCR beta V segments yielded productive rearrangements about 90% or about 30% of the time. The dataset shows that most TCR sequences were rare, while some public TCRs occurred in many donors. Specificity for CMV antigens was confirmed in vitro for a few of the CMV-associated chains. Solely CMV serostatus was available to characterize immune exposure.

Primers included in the PCR were 60 Vbeta and 13 Jbeta primers. The protocol was immunoSEQ multiplex PCR, while the TCRdb copy is restricted to in-frame clones and leaves out a portion. In the table there are around 160,000 clones, approximately 83% of which are singletons. Specimen: PBMCs. This receptor was identified in a man between 18 and 35 years old in good health and CMV-seropositive. The chain links TRBV2 to TRBJ2-5; D not certain. CDR3 amino acids: CASSTEFPDGAQYF. DNA for the CDR3: TGTGCCAGCAGTACGGAATTCCCTGATGGAGCCCAGTACTTC.